The following is a T cell receptor (beta chain) sequence with its context. The entry originates in a study of T cell changes during pregnancy in multiple sclerosis. Germline V gives CDR1 LNHDA, CDR2 SQIVND (reference sequence). The CDR3 has 15 amino acids. J gave up 2 bases and V 5 bases, and 6 bases lay outside the gene matches. Only in-frame clones appear in the TCRdb table, and some are missing; sequencing was by immunoSEQ multiplex PCR. The sample includes tens of thousands of clones, roughly 91% of them seen just once. The sample consisted of peripheral blood, taken in the second trimester of pregnancy. This sequence joins TRBV19 and TRBJ2-7, with 10 bases that match TRBD2. The sequence was obtained from a female donor in good health, enrolled as a control in a pregnancy study. This CDR3 is CASSRTSGTPYEQYF. CDR3 bases: TGTGCCAGTAGTCGGACTAGCGGAACCCCCTACGAGCAGTACTTC.